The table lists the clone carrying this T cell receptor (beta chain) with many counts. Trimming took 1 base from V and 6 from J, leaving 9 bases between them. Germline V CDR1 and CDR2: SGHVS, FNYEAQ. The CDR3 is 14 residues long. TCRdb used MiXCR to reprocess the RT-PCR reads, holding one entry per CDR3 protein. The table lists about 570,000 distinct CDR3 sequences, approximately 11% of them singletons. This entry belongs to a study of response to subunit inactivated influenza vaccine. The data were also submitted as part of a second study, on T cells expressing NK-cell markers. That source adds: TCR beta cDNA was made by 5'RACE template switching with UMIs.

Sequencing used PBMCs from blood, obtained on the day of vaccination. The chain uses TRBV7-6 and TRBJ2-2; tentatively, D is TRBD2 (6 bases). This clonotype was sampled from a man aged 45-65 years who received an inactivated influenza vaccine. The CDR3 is CASSLGGEAGELFF. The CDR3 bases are TGTGCCAGCAGCTTAGGCGGGGAAGCCGGGGAGCTGTTTTTT. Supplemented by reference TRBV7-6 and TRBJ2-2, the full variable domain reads GAGVSQSPRYKVTKRGQDVALRCDPISGHVSLYWYRQALGQGPEFLTYFNYEAQQDKSGLPNDRFSAERPEGSISTLTIQRTEQRDSAMYRCASSLGGEAGELFFGEGSRLTVL.